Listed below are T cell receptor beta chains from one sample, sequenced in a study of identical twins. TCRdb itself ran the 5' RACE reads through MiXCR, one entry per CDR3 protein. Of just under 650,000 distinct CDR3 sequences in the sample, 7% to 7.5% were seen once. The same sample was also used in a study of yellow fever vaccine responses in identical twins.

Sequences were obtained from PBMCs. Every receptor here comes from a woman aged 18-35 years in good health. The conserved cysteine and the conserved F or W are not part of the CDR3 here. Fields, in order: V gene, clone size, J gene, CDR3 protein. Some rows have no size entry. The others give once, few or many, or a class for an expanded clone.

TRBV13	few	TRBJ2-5	ASSQTGSQETQY
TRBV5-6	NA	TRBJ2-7	ASSKQTGFSSYEQY
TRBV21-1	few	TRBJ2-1	ASSKGLAATSSYNEQF
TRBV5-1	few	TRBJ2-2	ASSDEGGNTGELF
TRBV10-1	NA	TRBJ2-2	ASSEDKAGFVELF
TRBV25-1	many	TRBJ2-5	ASRGQFIETQY
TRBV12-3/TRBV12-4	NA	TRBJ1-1	ASTLQGMNTEAF
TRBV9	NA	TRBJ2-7	ASSEERESTYEQY
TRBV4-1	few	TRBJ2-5	ASSQAQVQETQY
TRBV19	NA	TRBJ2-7	ASSQIGQTYEQY
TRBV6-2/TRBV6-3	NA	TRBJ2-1	ASSYAGTISYNEQF
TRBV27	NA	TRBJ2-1	ASNKQGARSYNEQF
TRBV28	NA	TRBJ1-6	ASSFGDRDSPLH
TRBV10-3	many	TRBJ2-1	AISATSGNRDEQF
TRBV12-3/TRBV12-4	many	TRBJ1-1	ASSQRENANTEAF
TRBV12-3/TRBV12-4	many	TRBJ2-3	ASSFPSEAGETDTQY
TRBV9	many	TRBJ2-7	ASSNRMASGINEQY
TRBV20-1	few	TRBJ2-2	SANAKGYGELF
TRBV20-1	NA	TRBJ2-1	SARNGERAGDEQF
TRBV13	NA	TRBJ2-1	ASSLLAGGVDEQF
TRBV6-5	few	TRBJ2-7	ASISGTSGPYEQY
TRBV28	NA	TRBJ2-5	ASSLHPAQETQY
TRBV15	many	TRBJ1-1	ATSRGPENTEAF
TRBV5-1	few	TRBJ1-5	ASSLSGARGQPQH
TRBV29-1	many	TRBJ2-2	SADTTGELF
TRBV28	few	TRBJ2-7	ASRPPRGRGYEQY
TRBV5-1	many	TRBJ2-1	ASSLPQNFNEQF
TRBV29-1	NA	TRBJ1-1	SVINTGMNTEAF
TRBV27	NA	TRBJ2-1	ASTTGLAVYNEQF
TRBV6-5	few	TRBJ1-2	ASSYSQTATHGYT
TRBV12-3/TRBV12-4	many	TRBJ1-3	ASSFRGSGFSGNTIY
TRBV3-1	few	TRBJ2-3	ASSQVGSGTTDTQY
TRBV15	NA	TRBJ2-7	ATSTGLAGEYEQY
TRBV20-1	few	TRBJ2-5	SAALYAETQY
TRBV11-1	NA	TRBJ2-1	ASSSELAGTLTYNEQF
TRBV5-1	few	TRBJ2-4	ASSPSKTSGGEAKNIQY
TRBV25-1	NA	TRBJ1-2	AINRVANYGYT
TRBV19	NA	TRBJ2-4	ASSIGAAGQAKNIQY
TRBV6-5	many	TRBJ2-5	ASSYRRGRVETQY
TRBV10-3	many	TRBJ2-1	AISTPAGEDNEQF
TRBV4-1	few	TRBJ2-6	ASSHHRGSGANVLT
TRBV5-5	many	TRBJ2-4	ASSSIPGLAKNIQY
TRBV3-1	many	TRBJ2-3	ASSQVADTQY
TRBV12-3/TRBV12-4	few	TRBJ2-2	ASSLASGRVGGELF
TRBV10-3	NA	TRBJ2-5	AISPTSGGRQETQY
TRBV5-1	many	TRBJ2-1	ASSFGDPGRGEQF
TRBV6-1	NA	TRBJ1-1	ASKIRGDTEAF
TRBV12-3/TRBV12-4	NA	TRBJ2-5	ASSGPHGTQY